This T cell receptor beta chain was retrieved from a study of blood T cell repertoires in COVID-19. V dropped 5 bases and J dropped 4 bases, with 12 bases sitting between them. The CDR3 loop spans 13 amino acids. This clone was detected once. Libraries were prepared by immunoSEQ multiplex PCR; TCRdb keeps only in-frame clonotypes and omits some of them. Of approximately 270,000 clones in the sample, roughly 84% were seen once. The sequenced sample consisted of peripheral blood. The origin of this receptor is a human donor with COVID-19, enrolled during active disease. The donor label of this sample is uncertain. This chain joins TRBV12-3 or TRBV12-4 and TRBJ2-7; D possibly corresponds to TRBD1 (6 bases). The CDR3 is CASSTTGIYEQYF. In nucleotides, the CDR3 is TGTGCCAGCAGTACAACAGGGATTTACGAGCAGTACTTC.